This TCR beta chain stems from a study of shared T cell receptors in the human thymus. The data were produced by immunoSEQ multiplex PCR, yet TCRdb's version contains in-frame clones alone and is incomplete. The repertoire holds 630,000 or so clones, with around 87% as singletons. This clone was found once. The junction departs from the called germline gene at one end, perhaps through a read error. The germline gives CDR1 SSHAT, CDR2 FNYEAQ (reference sequence). This CDR3 has 13 residues. The sample was also reused in another study, on human thymus T cells.

What was sequenced was thymocytes. This TCR was sampled from a boy in the first two years of life with a congenital heart defect. The chain carries TRBV7-7 and TRBJ1-1, with TRBD1 as a possible D gene (5 bases). CDR3 DNA: TGTGCTAGCAGCTTAGACAGGAACACTGAAGCTTTCTTT. It specifies CASSLDRNTEAFF.